This TCR beta chain was retrieved from a study of blood T cell repertoires in COVID-19. The wider study: Whether acute or convalescent, the COVID-19 samples came from the United States, Italy and Spain. T cells, B-cell-depleted T cells, or PBMCs supplied cDNA or gDNA.

As originally analysed: Scientists estimated how many nucleated cells there were by amplifying reference gene primers. Produced via immunoSEQ multiplex PCR; TCRdb's table is partial and in-frame only. Clone size and the V and J calls come from that table; the DNA yielded D and trimming. The sample holds 200,000 or so clones, 80% to 85% seen once. Germline V gene lookup returns CDR1 SGHTA and CDR2 FQGNSA. Trimming took 2 bases from V and 5 from J, leaving 12 bases between them. This CDR3 has 14 amino acids. The TCR was taken from a woman aged 25 to 39 with acute or convalescent COVID-19. This sequence joins TRBV7-2 and TRBJ2-5; no clear D gene. The specimen was peripheral blood. The CDR3 DNA reads as TGTGCCAGCAGCTTACCGGTAGTCCGGGAGACCCAGTACTTC. It yields the protein CASSLPVVRETQYF.